A selection of T cell receptor beta chains follows, all from one sample in a study of blood T cell repertoires in COVID-19. The protocol was immunoSEQ multiplex PCR, while the TCRdb copy is restricted to in-frame clones and leaves out a portion. Seen here are fewer than 250,000 clones, about four fifths observed once, and the top ten hold approximately 7.8%. The source material was peripheral blood. The receptors here all came from a woman aged 60-70 years with COVID-19, enrolled during active disease. Each CDR3 is given with its conserved first and last residue. The order of the fields is CDR3 protein, CDR3 DNA, V gene, D gene, J gene, clone size. D genes are given only for firm matches. Expanded clones get a size class; other rows say once, few or many, or leave the size out.

CASSPAETRTGELFF | TGTGCCAGCAGCCCAGCTGAAACTAGGACCGGGGAGCTGTTTTTT | TRBV7-9 | . | TRBJ2-2 | .
CAISEGGQGGGQPQHF | TGTGCCATCAGTGAGGGTGGACAGGGGGGAGGTCAGCCCCAGCATTTT | TRBV10-3 | TRBD1 | TRBJ1-5 | .
CASRSGQGIYNEQFF | TGTGCCAGCAGGTCGGGACAGGGGATCTACAATGAGCAGTTCTTC | TRBV6-5 | TRBD1 | TRBJ2-1 | .
CASSFGDTEAFF | TGTGCCAGCTCATTCGGGGACACTGAAGCTTTCTTT | TRBV18 | . | TRBJ1-1 | .
CASSLRGRTDSYNEQFF | TGTGCCAGCAGCTTAAGGGGGAGGACCGATTCCTACAATGAGCAGTTCTTC | TRBV7-3 | . | TRBJ2-1 | .
CASSRGGSYEQYF | TGTGCCAGCAGCCGGGGAGGGTCCTACGAGCAGTACTTC | TRBV11-3 | TRBD2 | TRBJ2-7 | .
CASSLRRGSGANVLTF | TGTGCCAGCAGCTTGAGGCGGGGGAGCGGGGCCAACGTCCTGACTTTC | TRBV5-8 | TRBD2 | TRBJ2-6 | .
CASSQADRGSNEQFF | TGCGCCAGCAGCCAAGCGGACAGGGGGTCCAATGAGCAGTTCTTC | TRBV4-1 | TRBD1 | TRBJ2-1 | .
CASSQDRQGTTYNSPLHF | TGCGCCAGCAGCCAAGATCGGCAGGGGACCACCTATAATTCACCCCTCCACTTT | TRBV4-1 | . | TRBJ1-6 | .
CASSPRRDSSPGELFF | TGTGCCAGCTCCCCCCGGAGGGACTCTTCTCCCGGGGAGCTGTTTTTT | TRBV18 | . | TRBJ2-2 | .
CASTSPEVASYEQYF | TGTGCCAGCACCTCACCCGAGGTGGCCTCCTACGAGCAGTACTTC | TRBV5-4 | . | TRBJ2-7 | .
CASSIGTDLNTGELFF | TGTGCCAGTAGTATAGGGACAGATTTGAACACCGGGGAGCTGTTTTTT | TRBV19 | . | TRBJ2-2 | .
CASSLTGYTSYEQYF | TGTGCCAGCAGTTTAACGGGGTATACCTCCTACGAGCAGTACTTC | TRBV27 | . | TRBJ2-7 | .
CASSSPGQIYGYTF | TGCGCCAGCAGCTCACCGGGACAGATCTATGGCTACACCTTC | TRBV5-1 | TRBD1 | TRBJ1-2 | .
CASRTGGSRTGELFF | TGTGCCAGCAGAACGGGAGGCTCGAGGACCGGGGAGCTGTTTTTT | TRBV28 | TRBD2 | TRBJ2-2 | .
CASSPDLSSYNEQFF | TGCGCCAGCAGCCCTGACTTGAGCTCCTACAATGAGCAGTTCTTC | TRBV4-1 | . | TRBJ2-1 | .
CASSRRGREETQYF | TGTGCCAGCAGCCGCAGGGGGAGAGAAGAGACCCAGTACTTC | TRBV6-5 | TRBD1 | TRBJ2-5 | .
CASSSVPRNTEAFF | TGCGCCAGCAGCTCCGTACCTAGGAACACTGAAGCTTTCTTT | TRBV5-1 | . | TRBJ1-1 | .
CASIPPGGGKLFF | TGTGCCAGCATCCCACCGGGGGGAGGCAAACTGTTTTTT | TRBV27 | . | TRBJ1-4 | .
CASSGGTSETQYF | TGTGCCAGCAGCGGCGGGACTAGTGAGACCCAGTACTTC | TRBV7-3 | TRBD2 | TRBJ2-5 | few
CASSLGTGIPRVYVSNQPQHF | TGTGCCAGCAGCTTAGGGACAGGCATCCCACGAGTATATGTAAGCAATCAGCCCCAGCATTTT | TRBV7-3 | TRBD1 | TRBJ1-5 | .
CASSQYRGNTEAFF | TGTGCCAGCAGCCAATACAGGGGGAACACTGAAGCTTTCTTT | TRBV3-1/TRBV3-2 | TRBD1 | TRBJ1-1 | .
CASSIDYRGREKLFF | TGTGCCAGTAGTATAGATTACAGGGGGCGTGAAAAACTGTTTTTT | TRBV19 | TRBD1 | TRBJ1-4 | .